This TCR beta chain came from a study of shared clonotypes between healthy human individuals. Trimming removed 0 bases from V and 5 bases from J, with 11 bases in between. The CDR3 contains 14 residues. Germline CDR1 SGHRS, CDR2 YFSETQ. Naive CD8 cells comprised CD45RO-negative, CCR7-positively selected cells, excluding terminally differentiated effector memory CD45RA+ cells. Using immunoSEQ multiplex PCR, the repertoire was profiled, and TCRdb retains in-frame clones only, with some absent. The repertoire holds about 2.2 million clones, with approximately 94% as singletons. The clonotype comes from a man between 18 and 29 years old in good health. Some clones in this sample may be carry-over from other donors' samples. The chain couples TRBV5-1 to TRBJ1-1; no clear D. The sequenced sample consisted of naive CD8+ T cells from PBMCs. The CDR3 protein is CASSLARGSTEAFF. CDR3 bases: TGCGCCAGCAGCTTGGCCCGGGGATCGACTGAAGCTTTCTTT. The full variable domain, with the rest looked up from reference TRBV5-1 and TRBJ1-1, is KAGVTQTPRYLIKTRGQQVTLSCSPISGHRSVSWYQQTPGQGLQFLFEYFSETQRNKGNFPGRFSGRQFSNSRSEMNVSTLELGDSALYLCASSLARGSTEAFFGQGTRLTVV.